The 5 T cell receptor beta chains given below trace back to one sample, sequenced in a study of neoadjuvant nivolumab and ipilimumab in lung cancer. Data came from immunoSEQ multiplex PCR; TCRdb stores just in-frame clones and leaves some out. Among roughly 32,000 clones, about 92% were seen once, and the ten largest hold 2% to 2.5%. Sequenced material: peripheral blood, taken after neoadjuvant nivolumab, alone or with ipilimumab, at or shortly before surgery. The origin of the receptors is an adult with non-small cell lung cancer.

The CDR3 is CASSPRLVSSGNTIYF. The CDR3 DNA reads as TGCGCCAGCAGCCCACGTTTGGTAAGCTCTGGAAACACCATATATTTT. This rearrangement joins TRBV5-1 to TRBJ1-3; no clear D. The CDR3 length is 16 residues. CDR1 SGHRS and CDR2 YFSETQ come from the germline V gene. Trimming stripped 4 bases from V and 0 bases from J, with 14 bases between.

There are a few counts of this clone. CDR3: CASSNHEVQPQHF. The CDR3, as DNA: TGTGCCAGCAGCAACCACGAGGTTCAGCCCCAGCATTTT. The chain has TRBV5-5 and TRBJ1-5; D gene ambiguous. The CDR3 is made up of 13 amino acids. Per the germline V gene, CDR1 is SGHKS and CDR2 is YYEKEE (reference sequence). Trimming took 4 bases from V and 6 from J, leaving 11 bases between them.

The chain couples TRBV6-1 to TRBJ1-1; possible D gene TRBD1, 5 bases. Germline-derived CDR1 and CDR2 are MNHNS and SASEGT. The CDR3 has 16 residues. With 2 bases removed from V and 5 bases from J, the gap between germline ends came to 18 bases. For the CDR3, the DNA is TGTGCCAGCAGTGAAAGGGGACGGGGTGTAGGGACTGAAGCTTTCTTT. This codes for CASSERGRGVGTEAFF.

The chain recombines TRBV6-1 with TRBJ1-2, with D unresolved. This CDR3 comprises 11 residues. V lost 7 bases, J lost 9 bases, and 12 bases lay in between. Germline loops: CDR1 MNHNS, CDR2 SASEGT. The CDR3 loop is CASTVLRSYTF. The CDR3 DNA reads TGTGCCAGCACGGTTTTGAGAAGCTACACCTTC.

This clone was counted a single time. This chain links TRBV11-2 with TRBJ1-2, with D unresolved. The CDR3 loop spans 12 amino acids. Deletions cut 4 bases from V and 11 bases from J, with 14 bases between. CDR1 and CDR2 from the germline V gene are SGHAT and FQNNGV. The CDR3, as DNA: TGTGCCAGCAGCTCCTCTTGGGTTGATTACACCTTC. Its protein is CASSSSWVDYTF. Using reference TRBV11-2 and TRBJ1-2 for the parts outside the CDR3, the full variable domain is EAGVAQSPRYKIIEKRQSVAFWCNPISGHATLYWYQQILGQGPKLLIQFQNNGVVDDSQLPKDRFSAERLKGVDSTLKIQPAKLEDSAVYLCASSSSWVDYTFGSGTRLTVV.